The clone carrying this T cell receptor beta chain turned up a few times. The antigen remains unidentified. This sample stems from a study of CD8+ T cells in alopecia areata. Study results and limitations: In scalp, tofacitinib significantly decreased clonality and expanded CD8+ clones among the top 100.

The V and J ends lost 5 bases and 8 bases respectively, with 15 bases between them. Per germline, CDR1 MGHRA and CDR2 YSYEKL. CDR3 size: 13 residues. The treatment: oral pan-JAK inhibitor, 5-10 mg twice daily. The sequencing template was cDNA reverse transcribed from extracted RNA. Profiling relied on immunoSEQ multiplex PCR, and the TCRdb table lists in-frame clones only, not all of them. Of about 200,000 clones detected, roughly 50% appear once; the ten largest clones hold 5.5% to 6%. The source material was CD4+ T cells sorted from blood, sampled at week 24, from a patient treated with tofacitinib. J is TRBJ1-2 and V is TRBV4-1; TRBD1 might be the D (5 bases). The origin of this receptor is a human donor with alopecia areata. The DNA for the CDR3 is TGCGCCAGCAGCTCTAGGGGTGCTTTGGGCTACACCTTC. Translation: CASSSRGALGYTF.